These T cell receptor beta chains were read from a single sample in a study of blood T cell repertoires in COVID-19. Repertoires were generated with immunoSEQ multiplex PCR, while TCRdb's copy carries only in-frame clones and drops some. The sample includes about 290,000 clones, around 85% of them seen just once. Material for sequencing was peripheral blood. These receptors all come from a woman in her forties or fifties with active or convalescent COVID-19. The CDR3 runs from the conserved cysteine through the conserved F or W. A D gene is named only where the DNA matches it firmly. Clone size is stated in some rows and not others, as once, few, many or a class when expanded.

TGCGCCAGCAGCCAAGATCGAGGGTTCGGAAGTGAAGCTTTCTTT	CASSQDRGFGSEAFF	-	TRBV4-1	TRBJ1-1	-
TGTGCCAGCAGCCAAGTGGGGCTGAGGACTAGCGGGAGGGTGCACTACTTC	CASSQVGLRTSGRVHYF	TRBD2	TRBV4-2	TRBJ2-7	-
TGCAGCGTTGAGGGGGGGGAAGAAAACTCCGGAAACACCATATATTTT	CSVEGGEENSGNTIYF	-	TRBV29-1	TRBJ1-3	-
TGTGCCACCTTAGGACTAGCGGGAGATCGCACCGGGGAGCTGTTTTTT	CATLGLAGDRTGELFF	TRBD2	TRBV11-2	TRBJ2-2	-
TGTGCCAGCTCACCACCGAAGGGGGTCTACACCGGGGAGCTGTTTTTT	CASSPPKGVYTGELFF	-	TRBV18	TRBJ2-2	-
TGTGCCAGCGTTTCTGGGGAACAGGGGAGTGTCGGGGAGCTGTTTTTT	CASVSGEQGSVGELFF	TRBD1	TRBV7-9	TRBJ2-2	-
TGTGCCAGCAGTGAAGCGACTTTTAGCTCCTACAATGAGCAGTTCTTC	CASSEATFSSYNEQFF	-	TRBV6-1	TRBJ2-1	-
TGTGCCAGTAGTATCGTAGGGGAAGAACGTCAGCCCCAGCATTTT	CASSIVGEERQPQHF	-	TRBV19	TRBJ1-5	-
TGTGCCAGCAGTCAAATTAGCGGGAACACCTACAATGAGCAGTTCTTC	CASSQISGNTYNEQFF	TRBD2	TRBV28	TRBJ2-1	-
TGTGCCAGCAGCTCGCCCGGGACAGGGTACAATGAGCAGTTCTTC	CASSSPGTGYNEQFF	TRBD1	TRBV5-4	TRBJ2-1	-
TGTGCCAGCACCCCGAGCGGGAATGAAAAACTGTTTTTT	CASTPSGNEKLFF	-	TRBV6-5	TRBJ1-4	-
TGTGCCAGCAGTGATCGGCAGGGGCTTTCCTACGAGCAGTACTTC	CASSDRQGLSYEQYF	-	TRBV6-1	TRBJ2-7	-
TGTGCCAGCAGTCCTACAGATAACTATGGCTACACCTTC	CASSPTDNYGYTF	-	TRBV7-9	TRBJ1-2	-
TGTGCCAGCAGCGGCGGACTACCATGGGGCACAGATACGCAGTATTTT	CASSGGLPWGTDTQYF	-	TRBV5-4	TRBJ2-3	-
TGTGCCAGCAGCTTAGTTTCCACCTATGAAGCTTTCTTT	CASSLVSTYEAFF	-	TRBV11-2	TRBJ1-1	-
TGTGCCAGCAGCCCCGGGACAGGGGGACATGAAAAACTGTTTTTT	CASSPGTGGHEKLFF	TRBD1	TRBV11-2	TRBJ1-4	-
TGTGCCAGCAGTCAGGGGGTATTTTCACCCCTCCACTTT	CASSQGVFSPLHF	TRBD1	TRBV2	TRBJ1-6	-
TGCGCCAGCAGCTTGGAGGTAGCGGGAGGGCCGGTGAACATTCAGTACTTC	CASSLEVAGGPVNIQYF	TRBD2	TRBV5-1	TRBJ2-4	-
TGTGCCAGCACCCTAGCGGGAGCGAACACCGGGGAGCTGTTTTTT	CASTLAGANTGELFF	TRBD2	TRBV7-9	TRBJ2-2	-
TGCGCCAACTCCAGCCAGGGGCTAGAGACCCAGTACTTC	CANSSQGLETQYF	-	TRBV10-2	TRBJ2-5	-
TGTGCCAGCAGTCGCAGCGGGGGTTACAATGAGCAGTTCTTC	CASSRSGGYNEQFF	TRBD2	TRBV7-2	TRBJ2-1	-
TGTGCCAGCAGCCACTTTAGCACTGAAGCTTTCTTT	CASSHFSTEAFF	-	TRBV7-2	TRBJ1-1	-
TGTGCCACCAGCAGAGATCGGGGTGGCTACACCTTC	CATSRDRGGYTF	-	TRBV15	TRBJ1-2	-
TGCAGTGCCGAGCAGGGCGAGCAGTACTTC	CSAEQGEQYF	-	TRBV20-1	TRBJ2-7	-
TGTGCCAGCAGCTGGGACTTAGCGGGAGGGAACACCGGGGAGCTGTTTTTT	CASSWDLAGGNTGELFF	TRBD2	TRBV5-4	TRBJ2-2	-
TGTGCCAGCAGGAATTTTGGGGACAGAGGTTATGGCTACACCTTC	CASRNFGDRGYGYTF	TRBD1	TRBV5-4	TRBJ1-2	-
TGTGCCAGCAGTAGCGGGGCTAGTGGCTTCAATGAGCAGTTCTTC	CASSSGASGFNEQFF	TRBD2	TRBV6-5	TRBJ2-1	-
TGTGCCAGCAGTTACACCCCGGACACTGCGGGCTACACCTTC	CASSYTPDTAGYTF	-	TRBV6-5	TRBJ1-2	-
TGTGCCTGGAGTGTACGGAGACAGCTTAATGAAAAACTGTTTTTT	CAWSVRRQLNEKLFF	-	TRBV30	TRBJ1-4	-
TGTGCCAGCAGCTGGGGGACAGGGGTTAGCAATCAGCCCCAGCATTTT	CASSWGTGVSNQPQHF	TRBD1	TRBV7-8	TRBJ1-5	-
TGTGCCAGCAGTTTATCGATCAGGGGGAGCACTGAAGCTTTCTTT	CASSLSIRGSTEAFF	TRBD1	TRBV27	TRBJ1-1	-
TGTGCCAGCAGCCTAGCGGGAGGATACAATGAGCAGTTCTTC	CASSLAGGYNEQFF	TRBD2	TRBV9	TRBJ2-1	-
TGTGCCAGCAGTACCAACAGGGGCCTCTATGGCTACACCTTC	CASSTNRGLYGYTF	TRBD1	TRBV5-4	TRBJ1-2	-
TGTGCCAGCAGTTTCCCTCTGCCTAGCGGGAGGCACGAGCAGTACTTC	CASSFPLPSGRHEQYF	TRBD2	TRBV27	TRBJ2-7	-
TGTGCCAGTAGCCTAACCCTGAACACTGAAGCTTTCTTT	CASSLTLNTEAFF	-	TRBV19	TRBJ1-1	once
TGTGCCAGCAGCCAAGAGGCAGGGAAACCCTCCGGGTATGGCTACACCTTC	CASSQEAGKPSGYGYTF	-	TRBV4-2	TRBJ1-2	-
TGTGCCAGCAGAGGAGAGCTGAACTATGGCTACACCTTC	CASRGELNYGYTF	-	TRBV2	TRBJ1-2	once
TGTGCCAGCAGCGTAGAAGTTGGGGCTATGGCCGGGGAGCTGTTTTTT	CASSVEVGAMAGELFF	-	TRBV9	TRBJ2-2	-
TGTGCCAGCAGCCTTAACCGTGGGGGCGCGGCTGAAGCTTTCTTT	CASSLNRGGAAEAFF	-	TRBV6-5	TRBJ1-1	-
TGTGCCAGCAGCTTTCGGGACAGGGGGAACACTGAAGCTTTCTTT	CASSFRDRGNTEAFF	TRBD1	TRBV5-4	TRBJ1-1	-
TGTGCCAGCAGCCAAATGACTGTTAGCAATCAGCCCCAGCATTTT	CASSQMTVSNQPQHF	-	TRBV16	TRBJ1-5	-
TGTGCCAGCAGCCCCACGGGACAGGGATGGGATCAGCCCCAGCATTTT	CASSPTGQGWDQPQHF	TRBD1	TRBV9	TRBJ1-5	-
TGTGCCAGCAGCTTAAGCATCGCGGCCTATGGCTACACCTTC	CASSLSIAAYGYTF	-	TRBV7-2	TRBJ1-2	-
TGTGCCACCAGCACATACAACGGGAGTTCGGATTCACCCCTCCACTTT	CATSTYNGSSDSPLHF	-	TRBV15	TRBJ1-6	-
TGTGCCAGCAGCAAACTCGGAGGCCGGCAGTCCTACAATGAGCAGTTCTTC	CASSKLGGRQSYNEQFF	-	TRBV2	TRBJ2-1	-
TGTGCCAGCAATGGGGTGAGAGGGTATGGCTACACCTTC	CASNGVRGYGYTF	-	TRBV28	TRBJ1-2	-
TGTGCCAGCAGGAAACAGGGATCCTACGAGCAGTACTTC	CASRKQGSYEQYF	-	TRBV6-5	TRBJ2-7	once